Sequencing of this TCR beta chain was carried out in a study of response to subunit inactivated influenza vaccine (dated by TCRdb to 2017 to 2018). General notes on the study: Deep quantitative profiling of the T cell receptor repertoire was used in the study to follow responses to a trivalent subunit inactivated influenza vaccine. Results and caveats for the whole study, not just this receptor: The authors proposed that each seasonal influenza vaccination may bring in only a limited number of new T cells.

The library was prepared using RT-PCR. TCRdb lists the instrument as Illumina HiSeq 2500. TCRdb cleaned the public reads at Q25 with fastp, built clones with MiXCR and kept in-frame beta chains. For every CDR3 protein sequence, its rows merge into one entry that carries the most common genes and DNA. The sample contains roughly 700,000 distinct CDR3 sequences, about 15% of them found a single time. The ten largest clonotypes hold around 6.5% of the sample. About this clonotype itself: What antigen it recognizes has not been identified. No base quality information exists; no much larger clone differs at one position.

This clonotype was obtained from a man aged 50 to 60 who received an inactivated influenza vaccine. Donor details come from another sample of the same person, matched by shared clones. Material: PBMCs from blood, obtained around two weeks before vaccination.

The DNA sequence is as follows: TGTGCCAGCAGTTTGATTCGCTCCAGCCCCTACGAGCAGTACTTC. It encodes CASSLIRSSPYEQYF. The sequence links TRBV28 to TRBJ2-7, with an unclear D gene assignment. CDR1 and CDR2 are drawn from the germline V gene: MDHEN, SYDVKM. Deletion took 3 bases off V and 2 bases off J, with a span of 14 bases between the germline ends. The CDR3 holds 15 amino acids from the cysteine to the phenylalanine. The only DNA kept is the CDR3, 45 bases in frame from the first base.